A single sample is the source of the 8 T cell receptor beta chains below, sequenced in a study of blood T cell repertoires in COVID-19 (dated by TCRdb to 2019 to 2021). The receptor library was made with the immunoSEQ multiplex PCR assay. Here the immuneACCESS table is served through TCRdb, limited to in-frame sequences with V and J called. Missing clones are a known gap in these copies; in checked studies unresolved V genes cover under half, and the rest lacks a known reason. This sample lists 80,000 to 100,000 clones; 70% to 80% were detected once. The biggest ten clones account for roughly a quarter of the sample. The sample comprised peripheral blood. All receptors come from a man in his 70s with acute or convalescent COVID-19.

This sequence joins TRBV6-2 or TRBV6-3 and TRBJ1-5, with D possibly TRBD1 on 6 matching bases. The CDR3 totals 18 residues. The ends were cut back, 5 bases at V and 0 bases at J, with 20 bases in the middle. CDR1 MNHEY and CDR2 SVGEGT come from the germline V gene. The CDR3 is CASSSPGAGVYSNQPQHF. The DNA for the CDR3 is TGTGCCAGCAGTAGCCCAGGGGCGGGTGTTTATAGCAATCAGCCCCAGCATTTT.

V usage is TRBV7-2 and J usage is TRBJ2-1, with TRBD2 matching 15 bases. Germline values: CDR1 SGHTA, CDR2 FQGNSA. The ends lost 2 bases at V and 6 bases at J; junction bases unmatched: 5. CDR3 length equals 17 residues. The CDR3: CASSLRTSGRGANEQFF. DNA of the CDR3: TGTGCCAGCAGCTTAAGGACTAGCGGGAGGGGGGCCAATGAGCAGTTCTTC.

The chain is built from TRBV2 and TRBJ1-5, with D tentatively TRBD1 (5 bases). The CDR3 has 14 amino acids. The ends were cut back, 3 bases at V and 10 bases at J, with 16 bases in the middle. Germline values: CDR1 SNHLY, CDR2 FYNNEI. DNA of the CDR3: TGTGCCAGCAGTGAGCAGGCAGGGTCCACCCCCCAGCATTTT. It specifies CASSEQAGSTPQHF.

The V gene is TRBV6-5, the J gene TRBJ2-7; the D gene is possibly TRBD2 (5 bases). Germline CDR1 and CDR2: MNHEY and SVGAGI. The CDR3 is made up of 12 amino acids. V lost 6 bases and J lost 7, with 13 bases in between. The CDR3 nucleotides read TGTGCCAGCAGAGGACCCACGGGGGAGCAGTACTTC. This sequence encodes CASRGPTGEQYF.

The rearrangement uses TRBV7-9 and TRBJ2-2; the D gene is possibly TRBD1 (6 bases). The CDR3 is 14 amino acids. CDR1 and CDR2 from the germline V gene are SEHNR and FQNEAQ (reference sequence). With 5 bases removed from V and 1 base from J, the gap between germline ends came to 8 bases. Here the CDR3 DNA reads TGTGCCAGCAGCCAGACAGGGAACACCGGGGAGCTGTTTTTT. Translation: CASSQTGNTGELFF.

This chain joins TRBV10-3 and TRBJ2-1; 10 bases agree with TRBD2. CDR3 length: 18 amino acids. Per the germline V gene, CDR1 is ENHRY and CDR2 is SYGVKD. The ends lost 4 bases at V and 6 bases at J; junction bases unmatched: 15. CDR3 DNA: TGTGCCATCAGTGGGGCCCCCGGACTAGCGGATAAGGGCAATGAGCAGTTCTTC. This sequence encodes CAISGAPGLADKGNEQFF.

Written as DNA, the CDR3 is TGCGCCAGCAGTCGACAGGGGGCTTCCTTCGGGGAGACCCAGTACTTC. It codes for CASSRQGASFGETQYF. The chain carries TRBV5-1 and TRBJ2-5; 10 nucleotides align to TRBD1. This CDR3 comprises 16 residues. CDR1 and CDR2 from the germline V gene are SGHRS and YFSETQ. V lost 5 bases, J lost 5 bases, and 12 bases stayed unmatched.

The rearrangement links TRBV6-5 to TRBJ2-7; 10 bases match TRBD1. Germline assignment: CDR1 MNHEY and CDR2 SVGAGI. V lost 6 bases to trimming and J lost 4 bases; unmatched junction nucleotides: 9. CDR3 length: 15 amino acids. CDR3 sequence reads: CASRNYPGQGYEQYF. The CDR3 region has the DNA TGTGCCAGCAGAAACTACCCGGGACAGGGGTACGAGCAGTACTTC.